These T cell receptor beta chains were read from a single sample in a study of CD8 T cells in Susac syndrome. In TCRdb, the immunoSEQ multiplex PCR reads were re-called with MiXCR into one record per CDR3 protein. The sample shows roughly 80,000 distinct CDR3 sequences, approximately 94% of them seen only once. The source material was CD8+ T cells from PBMCs. The origin of the receptors is a human donor in good health. Each CDR3 is given with its conserved first and last residue. The D gene is left open where the match is weak. Clone size appears in some rows only: once, few, many, or a class for an expanded clone.

v_gene	abundance	j_gene	d_gene	CDR3aa	CDR3nt
TRBV7-6	.	TRBJ2-1	TRBD2	CASSLAQRGGFHEQFF	TGTGCCAGCAGCTTAGCGCAGCGGGGGGGCTTCCATGAGCAGTTCTTC
TRBV14	.	TRBJ2-7	.	CASSPLGYEQYF	TGTGCCAGCAGCCCCCTTGGATACGAGCAGTACTTC
TRBV19	.	TRBJ2-3	.	CASSTPRTDTQYF	TGTGCCAGTAGTACTCCTCGCACAGATACGCAGTATTTT
TRBV5-1	.	TRBJ2-3	TRBD2	CASSPTSGIWDTQYF	TGCGCCAGCAGCCCGACTAGCGGGATTTGGGATACGCAGTATTTT
TRBV12-3/TRBV12-4	.	TRBJ1-5	.	CASSDLGTLSNQPQHF	TGTGCCAGCAGCGACCTGGGGACACTTAGCAATCAGCCCCAGCATTTT
TRBV11-2	.	TRBJ2-3	.	CASSPRWFGTDTQYF	TGTGCCAGCAGCCCCAGGTGGTTTGGCACAGATACGCAGTATTTT
TRBV7-9	medium-sized	TRBJ2-1	TRBD1	CASTADRGRTGDEQFF	TGTGCCAGCACCGCGGACAGGGGGCGTACGGGGGATGAGCAGTTCTTC
TRBV5-4	.	TRBJ2-7	TRBD1	CASHPLGTDSYEQYF	TGTGCCAGCCACCCCTTGGGGACAGATTCCTACGAGCAGTACTTC
TRBV4-1	once	TRBJ2-1	.	CASSQTGGGGNNEQFF	TGCGCCAGCAGCCAAACTGGCGGGGGCGGCAACAATGAGCAGTTCTTC
TRBV11-2	once	TRBJ2-3	.	CASSLDRDYSSTDTQYF	TGTGCCAGCAGCTTAGATCGAGACTATTCTAGCACAGATACGCAGTATTTT
TRBV20-1	once	TRBJ2-1	TRBD2	CSARASGLYNEQFF	TGCAGTGCTAGGGCTAGCGGGCTCTACAATGAGCAGTTCTTC
TRBV1	.	TRBJ2-5	.	CTSSHRLCLYQETQYF	TGCACCAGCAGCCATAGGCTCTGCCTATATCAAGAGACCCAGTACTTC
TRBV12-3/TRBV12-4	once	TRBJ2-3	TRBD1	CASTDRGADTQYF	TGTGCCAGCACCGACAGGGGCGCAGATACGCAGTATTTT
TRBV6-5	.	TRBJ1-1	.	CASRGWGSEAFF	TGTGCCAGCCGCGGATGGGGTTCTGAAGCTTTCTTT
TRBV6-4	once	TRBJ2-3	.	CASSQSGLTDTQYF	TGTGCCAGCAGTCAGAGCGGGCTCACAGATACGCAGTATTTT
TRBV5-1	.	TRBJ2-1	.	CASSLTRAPYNEQFF	TGCGCCAGCAGCTTGACCAGGGCGCCTTACAATGAGCAGTTCTTC
TRBV6-5	.	TRBJ2-1	TRBD2	CASSYSGLGLAGNNEQFF	TGTGCCAGCAGTTACAGCGGCTTGGGACTAGCGGGCAACAATGAGCAGTTCTTC
TRBV20-1	.	TRBJ2-1	TRBD2	CSARDYTPTGGLREQFF	TGCAGTGCTAGAGATTACACCCCAACGGGAGGGCTGCGGGAGCAGTTCTTC
TRBV3-1	once	TRBJ2-5	.	CASSQESNYQETQYF	TGTGCCAGCAGCCAAGAGAGCAACTACCAAGAGACCCAGTACTTC
TRBV12-3/TRBV12-4	.	TRBJ2-4	.	CASSLAATSTLGKNIQYF	TGTGCCAGCAGTTTAGCAGCTACGTCAACTTTAGGCAAAAACATTCAGTACTTC
TRBV7-6	.	TRBJ2-5	TRBD2	CASSDTSGGKTQYF	TGTGCCAGCAGCGACACTAGCGGGGGCAAGACCCAGTACTTC
TRBV12-3/TRBV12-4	.	TRBJ2-7	.	CASSARPYEQYF	TGTGCCAGCAGCGCCCGTCCCTACGAGCAGTACTTC
TRBV12-3/TRBV12-4	.	TRBJ2-7	TRBD1	CASSTGTGLDEQYF	TGTGCCAGCAGTACCGGGACAGGGTTGGACGAGCAGTACTTC